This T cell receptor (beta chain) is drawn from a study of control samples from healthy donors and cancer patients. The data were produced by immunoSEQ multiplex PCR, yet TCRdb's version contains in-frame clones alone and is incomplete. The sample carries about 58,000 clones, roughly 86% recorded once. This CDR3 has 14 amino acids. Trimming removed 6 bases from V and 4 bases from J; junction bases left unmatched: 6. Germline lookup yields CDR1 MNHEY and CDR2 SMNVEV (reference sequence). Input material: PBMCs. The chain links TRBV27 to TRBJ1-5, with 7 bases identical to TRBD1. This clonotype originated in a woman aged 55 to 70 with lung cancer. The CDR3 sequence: CASRKEQGNQPQHF. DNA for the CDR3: TGTGCCAGCAGAAAGGAACAGGGGAATCAGCCCCAGCATTTT.